Here is one TCR beta chain with its context. The antigen remains undetermined. Vbeta (60) and Jbeta (13) primers were used in the PCR. This table comes from immunoSEQ multiplex PCR, and its TCRdb copy is limited to in-frame clones, with some not included. The repertoire holds fewer than 120,000 clones, with around four fifths as singletons. This sample is part of a study of cytomegalovirus exposure and HLA in healthy donors. The CDR3 sequence is 13 residues long. With V trimmed by 8 bases and J by 2 bases, 6 bases remained unmatched. Germline lookup yields CDR1 KGHSH and CDR2 LQKENI. General observations from the study: It is likely that the observed cluster of highly shared sequence variants was a sequencing artifact. No immune exposure information besides CMV serostatus was available.

This receptor was obtained from a man under 40 in good health and CMV-seropositive. The J gene is TRBJ2-7, the V gene TRBV18; 7 bases are a match to TRBD1. The sequenced sample was PBMCs. The CDR3 sequence: CASGVGTAYEQYF. The CDR3 coding sequence is TGTGCCAGCGGGGTGGGGACAGCCTACGAGCAGTACTTC. Together with reference TRBV18 and TRBJ2-7, the CDR3 gives the full variable domain: NAGVMQNPRHLVRRRGQEARLRCSPMKGHSHVYWYRQLPEEGLKFMVYLQKENIIDESGMPKERFSAEFPKEGPSILRIQQVVRGDSAAYFCASGVGTAYEQYFGPGTRLTVT.